A single sample gave rise to the 8 T cell receptor beta chains below, sequenced in a study of blood T cell repertoires in COVID-19. The data were produced by immunoSEQ multiplex PCR, yet TCRdb's version contains in-frame clones alone and is incomplete. The sample holds around 200,000 clones; around nine tenths are singletons and the top ten take about 2.6%. Sequencing was performed on peripheral blood. The source is a man aged 40-49 years with active or convalescent COVID-19.

Only a few counts were recorded for this clone. The chain has TRBV7-2 and TRBJ1-2; 10 positions agree with TRBD1. In germline, CDR1 is SGHTA, CDR2 FQGNSA. This CDR3 is 14 amino acids long. Germline trimming cut 5 bases from V and 7 bases from J; bases unmatched to any gene: 7. The DNA for the CDR3 is TGTGCCAGCAGCACCCCGGGACAGGGGTTTGGCTACACCTTC. Its translation: CASSTPGQGFGYTF.

This sequence joins TRBV7-2 and TRBJ2-5, with 9 positions matching TRBD1. This CDR3 has 16 residues. Germline assignment: CDR1 SGHTA and CDR2 FQGNSA. With V trimmed by 2 bases and J by 5 bases, 9 bases remained unmatched. This CDR3 reads CASSLYRGQFGETQYF. The CDR3 DNA is TGTGCCAGCAGCTTATACAGGGGGCAGTTTGGGGAGACCCAGTACTTC. Using reference TRBV7-2 and TRBJ2-5 for the parts outside the CDR3, the full variable domain is GAGVSQSPSNKVTEKGKDVELRCDPISGHTALYWYRQSLGQGLEFLIYFQGNSAPDKSGLPSDRFSAERTGGSVSTLTIQRTQQEDSAVYLCASSLYRGQFGETQYFGPGTRLLVL.

The CDR3 loop reads CSVEEGRKETQYF. The CDR3 bases are TGCAGCGTTGAGGAGGGAAGAAAAGAGACCCAGTACTTC. V usage is TRBV29-1 and J usage is TRBJ2-5, with a weak D call TRBD2 (6 bases). Trimming shortened V by 3 bases and J by 3 bases, and 11 bases separated the two germline ends. This CDR3 contains 13 residues. The V gene's germline CDR1 is SQVTM and CDR2 ANQGSEA.

The chain recombines TRBV11-2 with TRBJ1-6, with D maybe TRBD1 (5 bases). V lost 5 bases and J lost 10, with 15 bases in between. The CDR3 is made up of 14 amino acids. The germline CDR1 and CDR2 sequences are SGHAT and FQNNGV. The CDR3 coding sequence is TGTGCCAGCAGCCCCGGGGGGGTAGGGTCACCCCTCCACTTT. Translating it yields CASSPGGVGSPLHF.

The chain uses TRBV27 and TRBJ2-2; 10 bases match TRBD1. CDR3 length: 16 residues. J was trimmed by 5 bases and V by 7 bases; bases with no gene match: 10. In germline, CDR1 is MNHEY, CDR2 SMNVEV (reference sequence). CDR3 amino acids: CASTLLPGQGTGELFF. As DNA, the CDR3 is TGTGCCAGCACCCTCCTCCCGGGACAGGGGACCGGGGAGCTGTTTTTT.

The rearrangement uses TRBV9 and TRBJ2-1; 8 bases map to TRBD2. The V and J ends lost 1 base and 9 bases, in that order; junction bases with no gene match: 12. CDR3 length: 16 amino acids. The V gene's germline CDR1 is SGDLS and CDR2 YYNGEE. The CDR3 DNA follows: TGTGCCAGCAGCGTATCCGCCGGGGCGGGGGGCTCTGAGCAGTTCTTC. Its protein is CASSVSAGAGGSEQFF.

The CDR3 reads CASGLAGGNTGELFF. For the CDR3, the DNA is TGTGCCAGCGGACTAGCGGGGGGTAACACCGGGGAGCTGTTTTTT. The rearrangement joins TRBV7-6 to TRBJ2-2; 14 bases are a match to TRBD2. The germline CDR1 and CDR2 sequences are SGHVS and FNYEAQ. V shed 8 bases, J shed 2 bases, and the junction held 1 base outside the gene matches. The CDR3 loop spans 15 amino acids.

The V and J genes are TRBV24-1 and TRBJ1-2; possible D gene TRBD1, 5 bases. V was clipped by 2 bases and J by 4 bases, with 13 bases between them. The CDR3 covers 15 residues. The germline V gene encodes CDR1 KGHDR and CDR2 SFDVKD. Here the CDR3 DNA reads TGTGCCACCAGTGATTCTGCTCCAGGGATCTATGGCTACACCTTC. Protein: CATSDSAPGIYGYTF.